One sample yielded the 25 T cell receptor beta chains listed below, sequenced in a study of cytomegalovirus exposure and HLA in healthy donors. Using immunoSEQ multiplex PCR, the repertoire was profiled, and TCRdb retains in-frame clones only, with some absent. The sample has fewer than 120,000 clones; around nine tenths are singletons. Specimen: PBMCs. These receptor sequences come from a woman under 40 in good health and CMV-seropositive.

The chain combines TRBV5-4 with TRBJ2-5, with 7 bases identical to TRBD2. The ends lost 4 bases at V and 4 bases at J; junction bases unmatched: 7. This CDR3 has 14 residues. The V gene's germline CDR1 is SGHNT and CDR2 YYREEE (reference sequence). CDR3 DNA: TGTGCCAGCAGCCCCGGACTAGGTGGAGAGACCCAGTACTTC. Its translation is CASSPGLGGETQYF.

Here the CDR3 reads CASSLQGEAFEKLFF. The DNA of the CDR3 is TGCGCCAGCAGCCTCCAGGGGGAGGCTTTTGAAAAACTGTTTTTT. This rearrangement joins TRBV5-1 to TRBJ1-4; 7 nucleotides line up with TRBD1. The CDR3 extends over 15 amino acids. The V and J ends lost 4 bases and 7 bases, in that order; junction bases with no gene match: 10. CDR1 is SGHRS, CDR2 YFSETQ, per germline.

This clone was recorded a few times. The CDR3 DNA sequence: TGTGCCACCAGCAGAGATCTAGGGGGTGGCTACACCTTC. Its protein product is CATSRDLGGGYTF. The gene calls are TRBV15 and TRBJ1-2; the D gene is possibly TRBD1 (6 bases). V gave up 0 bases and J gave up 7 bases, with 9 bases separating them. CDR1 is LNHNV, CDR2 YYDKDF, per germline (reference sequence). The CDR3 runs to 13 residues.

V usage is TRBV27 and J usage is TRBJ2-7; 10 bases are a match to TRBD1. From germline, CDR1 is MNHEY and CDR2 SMNVEV (reference sequence). The V and J ends lost 5 bases and 4 bases, in that order; junction bases with no gene match: 5. The CDR3 contains 14 residues. This CDR3 is CASSQRQGAYEQYF. The CDR3 bases are TGTGCCAGCAGTCAACGACAGGGGGCGTACGAGCAGTACTTC.

This clone was recorded once. The rearrangement links TRBV15 to TRBJ2-1, with 9 bases fitting TRBD2. With 2 bases clipped from V and 5 bases from J, the junction kept 13 bases outside the gene matches. Germline CDR1 and CDR2: LNHNV and YYDKDF (reference sequence). CDR3 length: 18 amino acids. The chain's CDR3 is CATSRIPKGSGGNNEQFF. DNA for the CDR3: TGTGCCACCAGCAGAATCCCCAAGGGTAGCGGGGGTAACAATGAGCAGTTCTTC.

The rearrangement links TRBV19 to TRBJ2-3, with a possible D match to TRBD2 (6 bases). Deletions cut 1 base from V and 5 bases from J, with 13 bases between. From germline, CDR1 is LNHDA and CDR2 SQIVND (reference sequence). The CDR3 covers 15 residues. CDR3 residues: CASSIGGVGVDTQYF. In DNA form, the CDR3 reads TGTGCCAGTAGTATAGGCGGGGTTGGTGTAGATACGCAGTATTTT. The full variable domain, with the rest looked up from reference TRBV19 and TRBJ2-3, is DGGITQSPKYLFRKEGQNVTLSCEQNLNHDAMYWYRQDPGQGLRLIYYSQIVNDFQKGDIAEGYSVSREKKESFPLTVTSAQKNPTAFYLCASSIGGVGVDTQYFGPGTRLTVL.

The chain employs TRBV9 and TRBJ2-2; D remains unclear. CDR3 length: 14 residues. Germline V gene sequence: CDR1 SGDLS, CDR2 YYNGEE. The ends were cut back, 8 bases at V and 2 bases at J, with 13 bases in the middle. CDR3 loop: CARLKAINTGELFF. The CDR3 DNA follows: TGTGCCAGACTAAAAGCGATAAACACCGGGGAGCTGTTTTTT.

V usage is TRBV6-1 and J usage is TRBJ2-7; TRBD1 matches 7 bases. Looked up from germline, CDR1 is MNHNS and CDR2 is SASEGT. V gave up 9 bases and J gave up 5 bases; unmatched junction bases: 13. CDR3 size: 14 residues. The CDR3 sequence: CASSGTATIDEQYF. The CDR3 DNA reads TGTGCCAGTTCCGGGACAGCGACAATTGACGAGCAGTACTTC.

The V and J genes are TRBV11-2 and TRBJ2-2; TRBD2 might be the D (6 bases). This CDR3 has 15 residues. The germline V and J ends were trimmed by 1 base and 4 bases, with 10 bases remaining between them. Germline-derived CDR1 and CDR2 are SGHAT and FQNNGV. The CDR3 nucleotides are TGTGCCAGCAGCTTAGCGGGAGCGACCACCGGGGAGCTGTTTTTT. Its translation: CASSLAGATTGELFF.

The chain has TRBV4-1 and TRBJ1-2; D gene ambiguous. Germline V gene sequence: CDR1 MGHRA, CDR2 YSYEKL. CDR3 length: 17 amino acids. The V end lost 2 bases, the J end lost 3 bases, and 19 bases lay between the germline ends. CDR3 protein: CASSQNPLGSGDYGYTF. The CDR3 region has the DNA TGCGCCAGCAGCCAAAACCCGCTGGGCTCTGGCGACTATGGCTACACCTTC.

The gene calls are TRBV7-6 and TRBJ2-7, with 8 positions matching TRBD1. This CDR3 is built from 17 residues. Germline V lookup: CDR1 SGHVS, CDR2 FNYEAQ. V shed 0 bases, J shed 1 base, and the junction held 8 bases outside the gene matches. CDR3 loop: CASSLAPRTGHSYEQYF. DNA of the CDR3: TGTGCCAGCAGCTTAGCCCCCCGGACAGGGCATTCCTACGAGCAGTACTTC.

The chain employs TRBV7-2 and TRBJ1-5; unclear D gene. The V gene's germline CDR1 is SGHTA and CDR2 FQGNSA. The CDR3 is made up of 13 amino acids. Trimming took 1 base from V and 6 from J, leaving 7 bases between them. The CDR3 region has the DNA TGTGCCAGCAGCTTAGGTTTCGGTCAGCCCCAGCATTTT. Amino acids: CASSLGFGQPQHF.

The chain links TRBV30 to TRBJ1-5; tentative D call: TRBD1 (5 bases). The CDR3 sequence is 14 residues long. CDR1 GTSNPN and CDR2 SVGIG come from the germline V gene (reference sequence). The ends were cut back, 1 base at V and 5 bases at J, with 12 bases in the middle. This CDR3 reads CAWSAGTSYQPQHF. Written as DNA, the CDR3 is TGTGCCTGGAGTGCCGGGACTAGTTATCAGCCCCAGCATTTT.

Details on this clone: The junction shows a germline mismatch at one end, possibly a read error. The chain couples TRBV4-2 to TRBJ2-5; D is ambiguous. This CDR3 is 14 amino acids long. Germline V gene sequence: CDR1 LGHNA, CDR2 YNFKEQ. The CDR3 coding sequence is TGTGCCAGCAGCCTATACTTGTACCAAGAGGCCCAGTACTTC. This sequence encodes CASSLYLYQEAQYF.

This chain links TRBV4-1 with TRBJ1-2, with D possibly TRBD1 on 5 matching bases. CDR1 and CDR2 from the germline V gene are MGHRA and YSYEKL. The CDR3 is made up of 13 amino acids. The V and J ends lost 1 base and 2 bases respectively, with 5 bases between them. CDR3 nucleotide sequence: TGCGCCAGCAGCCAAGCAGGGAACTATGGCTACACCTTC. Its protein product is CASSQAGNYGYTF.

The rearrangement uses TRBV28 and TRBJ1-2; D gene ambiguous. This CDR3 comprises 13 residues. From germline, CDR1 is MDHEN and CDR2 SYDVKM. The V end was cut by 4 bases, the J end by 5 bases, with 11 bases between. CDR3 protein: CASSSLEGYGYTF. In DNA form, the CDR3 reads TGTGCCAGCAGTTCACTAGAAGGATATGGCTACACCTTC.

This rearrangement joins TRBV28 to TRBJ1-2; D is possibly TRBD1 (5 bases). The CDR3 length is 15 residues. CDR1 MDHEN and CDR2 SYDVKM come from the germline V gene. Trimming removed 4 bases from V and 3 bases from J, with 15 bases in between. The CDR3 region has the DNA TGTGCCAGCAGTTCGCCGGGCCTAGGGGACTATGGCTACACCTTC. This gives the protein CASSSPGLGDYGYTF.

This chain connects TRBV23-1 to TRBJ1-4; D uncertain. TRBV23-1 is labeled an ORF, and its function is uncertain. Trimming took off 4 bases at V and 10 bases at J, with 16 bases between the two ends. The length of the CDR3 is 14 residues. The CDR3 is CASSPGLRVGKLFF. DNA for the CDR3: TGCGCCAGCAGTCCCGGGCTGAGGGTAGGAAAACTGTTTTTT.

The chain uses TRBV11-2 and TRBJ1-1; unclear D gene. V dropped 4 bases and J dropped 2 bases, with 5 bases sitting between them. CDR1 SGHAT and CDR2 FQNNGV come from the germline V gene. CDR3 length equals 12 residues. CDR3 in amino acids: CASSSRNTEAFF. The CDR3 DNA follows: TGTGCCAGCAGCTCCAGAAACACTGAAGCTTTCTTT. Full variable domain (remainder filled in from reference TRBV11-2 and TRBJ1-1): EAGVAQSPRYKIIEKRQSVAFWCNPISGHATLYWYQQILGQGPKLLIQFQNNGVVDDSQLPKDRFSAERLKGVDSTLKIQPAKLEDSAVYLCASSSRNTEAFFGQGTRLTVV.

J is TRBJ1-6 and V is TRBV9; TRBD1 might be the D (5 bases). The CDR3 loop spans 16 amino acids. CDR1 and CDR2 from the germline V gene are SGDLS and YYNGEE. Trimming left V 3 bases short and J 8 bases short, with 18 bases between. The CDR3 DNA reads as TGTGCCAGCAGCGAGGGAGGAGGGGCGAAGGATTCACCCCTCCACTTT. It codes for CASSEGGGAKDSPLHF.

This clone was seen a few times. V usage is TRBV2 and J usage is TRBJ2-7; unclear D gene. Germline V gene sequence: CDR1 SNHLY, CDR2 FYNNEI. This CDR3 has 13 residues. V lost 6 bases and J 12 bases, leaving 21 bases between the germline ends. CDR3: CASSPQSYLERYF. In DNA, the CDR3 is TGTGCCAGCAGCCCCCAGTCATATCTCGAACGGTACTTC.

The chain recombines TRBV6-1 with TRBJ1-2, with 11 bases matching TRBD1. V dropped 0 bases and J dropped 7; count of bases not matched to a gene: 7. From germline, CDR1 is MNHNS and CDR2 SASEGT. The CDR3 has 16 residues. Here the CDR3 reads CASSEASRTGGSGYTF. DNA of the CDR3: TGTGCCAGCAGTGAAGCCTCCCGGACAGGGGGCTCTGGCTACACCTTC.

This clone turned up a few times. The rearrangement joins TRBV19 to TRBJ1-5; D is possibly TRBD1 (5 bases). CDR1 LNHDA and CDR2 SQIVND come from the germline V gene (reference sequence). This CDR3 contains 11 residues. V lost 5 bases, J lost 7 bases, and 6 bases lay in between. The CDR3: CASSAGQPQHF. CDR3 coding DNA: TGTGCCAGTAGTGCAGGGCAGCCCCAGCATTTT. Filled out from reference TRBV19 and TRBJ1-5, the complete variable domain reads DGGITQSPKYLFRKEGQNVTLSCEQNLNHDAMYWYRQDPGQGLRLIYYSQIVNDFQKGDIAEGYSVSREKKESFPLTVTSAQKNPTAFYLCASSAGQPQHFGDGTRLSIL.

The rearrangement links TRBV4-1 to TRBJ2-1; the D gene is possibly TRBD1 (6 bases). The CDR3 spans 16 residues. The V end was cut by 2 bases, the J end by 2 bases, with 13 bases between. Germline loops: CDR1 MGHRA, CDR2 YSYEKL. The CDR3 sequence: CASSQLLSGAYNEQFF. CDR3 DNA sequence: TGCGCCAGCAGCCAACTCCTGTCAGGGGCCTACAATGAGCAGTTCTTC.

The table lists this clone with a count of one. The chain links TRBV5-6 to TRBJ1-1; D not certain. CDR1 is SGHDT and CDR2 is YYEEEE in the germline V gene. The CDR3 extends over 13 amino acids. V lost 0 bases and J lost 11, with 14 bases in between. The CDR3 DNA follows: TGTGCCAGCAGCTTGGGGAACAGCCCCCGGGCTTTCTTT. Its translation: CASSLGNSPRAFF.